Sequencing of this T cell receptor beta chain was carried out in a study of tissue T cells after allogeneic stem cell transplantation. Across the whole study: Recipient PBMCs from before transplant existed for 5 or 6 GVHD patients. Study outcomes and limitations: Blood and spleen captured only part of the tissue TCR repertoire. The study did not identify alloreactive or antigen-specific tissue TCRs, and some clones might be persisting host cells.

As to this clone: Its antigen is unknown.

V gave up 3 bases and J gave up 8 bases, with 10 bases separating them. This CDR3 spans 13 amino acids. CDR1 is SNHLY and CDR2 is FYNNEI in the germline V gene. The assay was immunoSEQ multiplex PCR, and TCRdb's table has in-frame clones only and misses some. The sample gives fewer than 7,500 clones, 70% to 80% of which show up once; roughly 6% is in the top ten. The source material was blood, sampled before transplantation. The rearrangement uses TRBV2 and TRBJ1-4; no clear D gene. The clonotype was recovered from a man between 40 and 70 years old who later had graft-versus-host disease after an allogeneic stem cell transplant. The CDR3 DNA follows: TGTGCCAGCAGTGAGAGGTTCAGAGAAAAACTGTTTTTT. Amino acid sequence: CASSERFREKLFF. Drawing the rest from reference TRBV2 and TRBJ1-4, the complete variable domain is EPEVTQTPSHQVTQMGQEVILRCVPISNHLYFYWYRQILGQKVEFLVSFYNNEISEKSEIFDDQFSVERPDGSNFTLKIRSTKLEDSAMYFCASSERFREKLFFGSGTQLSVL.